The 29 T cell receptor beta chains presented below share a single source sample, sequenced in a study of T-cell memory formation after mild COVID-19. TCRdb re-analysed the 5' RACE reads in MiXCR, keeping a single row per CDR3 protein. Of approximately 150,000 distinct CDR3 sequences listed, more than 12% are singletons. Sequencing input: PBMCs or a T cell subset sorted from them (not recorded which). The receptors come from an adult woman who had mild COVID-19 (a few samples of this study predate the infection). Cell type and time point are not known.

V usage is TRBV12-3 or TRBV12-4 and J usage is TRBJ2-2, with D perhaps matching TRBD1 (6 bases). Between the trimmed V and J ends, which lost 2 bases and 1 base, there was a span of 8 bases. This CDR3 spans 15 amino acids. CDR3 loop: CASSLRTVNTGELFF. The DNA for the CDR3 is TGTGCCAGCAGTTTAAGGACAGTGAACACCGGGGAGCTGTTTTTT.

In its sample, this clonotype was seen a few times. The chain recombines TRBV6-5 with TRBJ2-6; D is ambiguous. Germline V CDR1 and CDR2: MNHEY, SVGAGI. The germline V and J ends were trimmed by 6 bases and 0 bases, with 9 bases remaining between them. This CDR3 has 15 residues. The CDR3 DNA reads TGTGCCAGCAGATCCCAGCACTCTGGGGCCAACGTCCTGACTTTC. This encodes CASRSQHSGANVLTF.

CDR3 sequence reads: CSVAATGEETQYF. In nucleotides, the CDR3 is TGCAGCGTTGCAGCGACAGGGGAGGAGACCCAGTACTTC. The gene calls are TRBV29-1 and TRBJ2-5; 8 bases align to TRBD1. V lost 4 bases and J lost 5; bases outside the gene matches: 6. Germline lookup yields CDR1 SQVTM and CDR2 ANQGSEA. CDR3 size: 13 residues.

This clonotype has just a few counts. The chain recombines TRBV5-1 with TRBJ2-3; D is unresolved. V was clipped by 4 bases and J by 4 bases, with 16 bases between them. Germline CDR1 reads SGHRS; CDR2 reads YFSETQ. The CDR3 sequence is 15 residues long. The CDR3 DNA is TGCGCCAGCAGCGACCGCGGCTCACGATCAGATACGCAGTATTTT. This translates into CASSDRGSRSDTQYF.

The chain joins TRBV30 to TRBJ2-7, with a weak D call TRBD1 (6 bases). Germline V gives CDR1 GTSNPN, CDR2 SVGIG (reference sequence). This CDR3 has 13 residues. V lost 0 bases and J lost 5, with 11 bases in between. CDR3 loop: CAWSVVRGNEQYF. The CDR3 bases are TGTGCCTGGAGTGTAGTCAGGGGAAACGAGCAGTACTTC.

The chain employs TRBV15 and TRBJ2-3, with D possibly being TRBD1 or TRBD2 (5 bases each). Trimming left V 3 bases short and J 2 bases short, with 15 bases between. Germline V gene lookup returns CDR1 LNHNV and CDR2 YYDKDF (reference sequence). The CDR3 runs to 16 residues. CDR3 sequence: CATSSLGTVITDTQYF. The CDR3 DNA is TGTGCCACCAGCAGCCTAGGGACGGTTATCACAGATACGCAGTATTTT.

The chain links TRBV15 to TRBJ2-5, with 8 bases that match TRBD2. Germline CDR1 reads LNHNV; CDR2 reads YYDKDF (reference sequence). V was pared by 5 bases and J by 5 bases, with 10 bases of the junction left unmatched. This CDR3 is 15 amino acids long. The CDR3, as DNA: TGTGCCACCAGCGAGGGCTTAGCGGGGAGGGAGACCCAGTACTTC. Amino acids: CATSEGLAGRETQYF. Together with reference TRBV15 and TRBJ2-5, the CDR3 gives the full variable domain: DAMVIQNPRYQVTQFGKPVTLSCSQTLNHNVMYWYQQKSSQAPKLLFHYYDKDFNNEADTPDNFQSRRPNTSFCFLDIRSPGLGDTAMYLCATSEGLAGRETQYFGPGTRLLVL.

This chain connects TRBV12-3 or TRBV12-4 to TRBJ2-2, with D hard to call. The CDR3 has 14 residues. Trimming removed 2 bases from V and 1 base from J, with 5 bases in between. The CDR3 DNA follows: TGTGCCAGCAGTTTAATGCGGAACACCGGGGAGCTGTTTTTT. Protein product: CASSLMRNTGELFF.

In its sample, this clonotype was seen a few times. The J gene is TRBJ1-1, the V gene TRBV7-9, with 8 nucleotides matching TRBD1. The J segment lost 4 bases and the V segment lost 6 bases, leaving 4 bases of the junction unmatched. Germline loops: CDR1 SEHNR, CDR2 FQNEAQ (reference sequence). The CDR3 loop spans 13 amino acids. Here the CDR3 reads CASRDRVSTEAFF. The DNA for the CDR3 is TGTGCCAGCAGGGACAGGGTCTCCACTGAAGCTTTCTTT.

This clonotype was counted between two and nine times. V is TRBV5-1 and J is TRBJ2-7; TRBD2 matches at 7 bases. With 5 bases clipped from V and 4 bases from J, the junction kept 9 bases outside the gene matches. The CDR3 extends over 14 amino acids. From germline, CDR1 is SGHRS and CDR2 YFSETQ. The CDR3 DNA is TGCGCCAGCAGATCCCGGGACTATCCTTACGAGCAGTACTTC. Its translation: CASRSRDYPYEQYF. Filled out from reference TRBV5-1 and TRBJ2-7, the complete variable domain reads KAGVTQTPRYLIKTRGQQVTLSCSPISGHRSVSWYQQTPGQGLQFLFEYFSETQRNKGNFPGRFSGRQFSNSRSEMNVSTLELGDSALYLCASRSRDYPYEQYFGPGTRLTVT.

This clonotype was detected a few times. The V gene is TRBV6-5, the J gene TRBJ2-5; D perhaps matches TRBD2 (6 bases). Germline V gives CDR1 MNHEY, CDR2 SVGAGI. The CDR3 is 17 amino acids. The germline V and J ends were trimmed by 2 bases and 1 base, with 17 bases remaining between them. The CDR3 loop reads CASSYSVAGLGQETQYF. The DNA of the CDR3 is TGTGCCAGCAGTTACAGTGTGGCGGGACTGGGCCAAGAGACCCAGTACTTC.

This chain connects TRBV11-3 to TRBJ2-1; a weak D match, TRBD2 (6 bases). Germline-derived CDR1 and CDR2 are SGHNT and YENEEA. The CDR3 consists of 16 residues. Trimming left V 1 base short and J 4 bases short, with 14 bases between. The CDR3 coding sequence is TGTGCCAGCAGCTTAGTATGGAGCGGGCCTTACAATGAGCAGTTCTTC. Translated: CASSLVWSGPYNEQFF. Looking up the rest from reference TRBV11-3 and TRBJ2-1 gives the full variable domain: EAGVVQSPRYKIIEKKQPVAFWCNPISGHNTLYWYLQNLGQGPELLIRYENEEAVDDSQLPKDRFSAERLKGVDSTLKIQPAELGDSAVYLCASSLVWSGPYNEQFFGPGTRLTVL.

The chain is built from TRBV15 and TRBJ2-1; 11 bases agree with TRBD2. Germline loops: CDR1 LNHNV, CDR2 YYDKDF (reference sequence). V dropped 4 bases and J dropped 0; count of bases not matched to a gene: 8. The CDR3 sequence is 18 residues long. The CDR3 DNA reads as TGTGCCACCAGCAAAGATAGCGGGGGGGCCAGCTCCTACAATGAGCAGTTCTTC. Amino acid sequence: CATSKDSGGASSYNEQFF.

There are many counts of this clonotype. The rearrangement links TRBV7-6 to TRBJ2-7, with TRBD1 as a possible D gene (6 bases). This CDR3 spans 14 amino acids. V was clipped by 3 bases and J by 5 bases, with 14 bases between them. CDR1 is SGHVS, CDR2 FNYEAQ, per germline. The CDR3: CASSLKQGVNEQYF. In DNA, the CDR3 is TGTGCCAGCAGCTTGAAACAGGGTGTCAACGAGCAGTACTTC.

This clonotype showed up just a few times. This sequence joins TRBV2 and TRBJ2-3, with TRBD2 matching over 13 bases. The V and J ends lost 6 bases and 7 bases, in that order; junction bases with no gene match: 10. Germline lookup yields CDR1 SNHLY and CDR2 FYNNEI. The CDR3 has 16 residues. The CDR3 is CASRIGLAGVSNTQYF. CDR3 DNA sequence: TGTGCCAGCAGGATCGGACTAGCGGGAGTCTCGAATACGCAGTATTTT. Supplemented by reference TRBV2 and TRBJ2-3, the full variable domain reads EPEVTQTPSHQVTQMGQEVILRCVPISNHLYFYWYRQILGQKVEFLVSFYNNEISEKSEIFDDQFSVERPDGSNFTLKIRSTKLEDSAMYFCASRIGLAGVSNTQYFGPGTRLTVL.

There are a few counts of this clonotype. This chain joins TRBV20-1 and TRBJ1-1; D is ambiguous. The V gene lost 1 base and the J gene lost 0 bases, with 3 bases spanning the gap. The CDR3 has 12 residues. Looked up from germline, CDR1 is DFQATT and CDR2 is SNEGSKA (reference sequence). This CDR3 is CSARVMNTEAFF. The CDR3 coding sequence is TGCAGTGCTAGAGTCATGAACACTGAAGCTTTCTTT.

This clonotype was seen once. J is TRBJ1-4 and V is TRBV5-1; weak D call: TRBD1 (5 bases). CDR1 and CDR2 (germline): SGHRS, YFSETQ. CDR3 size: 14 residues. Trimming cost V 2 bases and J 1 base, with 6 bases left between them. Here the CDR3 reads CASSFGGTNEKLFF. As DNA, the CDR3 is TGCGCCAGCAGCTTCGGGGGAACTAATGAAAAACTGTTTTTT.

This chain links TRBV20-1 with TRBJ1-1, with 7 bases lining up with TRBD1. V dropped 6 bases and J dropped 7; count of bases not matched to a gene: 11. This CDR3 contains 13 residues. The V gene's germline CDR1 is DFQATT and CDR2 SNEGSKA (reference sequence). CDR3 in amino acids: CSALGTGEGEAFF. The CDR3 nucleotides are TGCAGTGCGCTTGGAACAGGGGAAGGTGAAGCTTTCTTT.

This clonotype has only a few counts. The chain carries TRBV24-1 and TRBJ1-2, with TRBD1 matching over 10 bases. In germline, CDR1 is KGHDR, CDR2 SFDVKD. CDR3 length equals 15 residues. Trimming removed 3 bases from V and 4 bases from J; junction bases left unmatched: 4. CDR3 residues: CATSDGDRGGYGYTF. The DNA for the CDR3 is TGTGCCACCAGTGATGGGGACAGGGGTGGCTATGGCTACACCTTC.

This clonotype occurred a few times. The chain uses TRBV29-1 and TRBJ2-7; D is undetermined. Germline V gene sequence: CDR1 SQVTM, CDR2 ANQGSEA. The CDR3 length is 14 residues. V was trimmed by 7 bases and J by 3 bases, leaving 19 bases between them. The CDR3 coding sequence is TGCAGCGCATCGACATTTGGACGGATCTACGAGCAGTACTTC. It yields the protein CSASTFGRIYEQYF.

CDR3 sequence reads: CASSFRGDSNQPQHF. DNA for the CDR3: TGTGCCAGCAGTTTCAGGGGGGACAGCAATCAGCCCCAGCATTTT. The chain uses TRBV28 and TRBJ1-5; TRBD1 agrees at 7 bases. CDR1 is MDHEN, CDR2 SYDVKM, per germline. The CDR3 covers 15 residues. V lost 3 bases and J lost 1; bases outside the gene matches: 3.

This clonotype showed up just a few times. J is TRBJ2-5 and V is TRBV27; 10 bases are shared with TRBD2. V shed 3 bases and J 3 bases; nucleotides not matched to a gene: 4. CDR1 and CDR2 (germline): MNHEY, SMNVEV (reference sequence). This CDR3 comprises 15 residues. CDR3 in DNA: TGTGCCAGCAGTTTTTATGGACTAGCGGAAGAGACCCAGTACTTC. This encodes CASSFYGLAEETQYF.

This clonotype was recorded at least ten times. The rearrangement uses TRBV7-6 and TRBJ2-7; D may match TRBD1 or TRBD2 (5 bases each). CDR3 length: 11 amino acids. The germline CDR1 and CDR2 sequences are SGHVS and FNYEAQ. The germline V and J ends were trimmed by 4 bases and 4 bases, with 5 bases remaining between them. The CDR3 coding sequence is TGTGCCAGCAGCTGGGGGTACGAGCAGTACTTC. Protein sequence: CASSWGYEQYF.

This clonotype came up a few times. The chain combines TRBV24-1 with TRBJ2-1; 9 positions match TRBD1. The CDR3 sequence is 13 residues long. With 7 bases clipped from V and 6 bases from J, the junction kept 3 bases outside the gene matches. The germline V gene has CDR1 KGHDR and CDR2 SFDVKD. CDR3 in DNA: TGTGCCACCAGCTACAGGGGGCTCAATGAGCAGTTCTTC. This sequence encodes CATSYRGLNEQFF.

The CDR3 loop is CASSGTGPYGYTF. The CDR3 nucleotides are TGTGCCAGCAGCGGTACAGGGCCCTATGGCTACACCTTC. The V call is TRBV6-6, the J call TRBJ1-2, with D possibly matching TRBD1 (6 bases). Germline V gene sequence: CDR1 MNHNY, CDR2 SVGAGI (reference sequence). The V and J ends lost 6 bases and 4 bases respectively, with 12 bases between them. CDR3 length: 13 residues.

This clonotype came up a few times. V gene TRBV29-1 combines with J gene TRBJ2-5; no reliable D call. Trimming removed 7 bases at V and 4 bases at J, with 13 bases between. The CDR3 sequence is 12 residues long. Germline CDR1 and CDR2: SQVTM and ANQGSEA. The CDR3 sequence is CSAGSSAETQYF. In nucleotides, the CDR3 is TGCAGCGCAGGATCCAGTGCAGAGACCCAGTACTTC.

This clonotype was observed a handful of times. V gene TRBV3-1 combines with J gene TRBJ2-3; 7 nucleotides align to TRBD2. The CDR3 consists of 20 residues. V lost 4 bases, J lost 1 base, and 20 bases stayed unmatched. Looked up from germline, CDR1 is LGHDT and CDR2 is YNNKEL (reference sequence). CDR3 nucleotide sequence: TGTGCCAGCAGCCCGCCGGGACTACTCCAAACCCAAGGCGGCACAGATACGCAGTATTTT. This gives the protein CASSPPGLLQTQGGTDTQYF.

J is TRBJ2-1 and V is TRBV6-6; D may be TRBD1 (6 bases). Between the trimmed V and J ends, which lost 6 bases and 0 bases, there was a span of 12 bases. CDR1 and CDR2 (germline): MNHNY, SVGAGI (reference sequence). This CDR3 has 15 residues. CDR3 amino acids: CASSLMDSSYNEQFF. The CDR3 nucleotides read TGTGCCAGCAGCCTCATGGACAGCTCCTACAATGAGCAGTTCTTC.

In this sample, this clonotype turned up many times. V and J are TRBV5-1 and TRBJ1-1; D gene unclear. CDR1 and CDR2 (germline): SGHRS, YFSETQ. V was cut by 3 bases and J by 10 bases, with 13 bases left in between. The CDR3 loop spans 12 amino acids. This chain's CDR3 is CASSSGLRGAFF. DNA for the CDR3: TGCGCCAGCAGCTCCGGACTGCGAGGAGCTTTCTTT.